This T cell receptor beta chain was observed in a study of blood T cell repertoires in COVID-19. Study as a whole: Both acute and convalescent COVID-19 samples were obtained from the United States, Italy and Spain. The cDNA or gDNA used as material had been derived from T cells, B-cell-depleted T cells, or PBMCs.

The CDR3 is 18 residues long. The V and J ends lost 4 bases and 0 bases respectively, with 17 bases between them. Germline CDR1 SGHTS, CDR2 YDEGEE. Authors' processing steps: Amplification of reference gene primers provided the estimated nucleated cell counts. Only in-frame clones appear in the TCRdb table, and some are missing; sequencing was by immunoSEQ multiplex PCR. V, J and clone size are those of that table, while D and trimming were read from the DNA. Seen here are about 48,000 clones, under 90% observed once, and the top ten hold roughly 2.5%. The sequence was obtained from a woman aged 80 or over with COVID-19, enrolled during active disease. The chain recombines TRBV5-8 with TRBJ2-6; perhaps TRBD2 as D (6 bases). The sequenced material came from peripheral blood. The CDR3 DNA follows: TGTGCCAGCAGCCCGCAGGGACTCGCCATCTCTGGGGCCAACGTCCTGACTTTC. This sequence encodes CASSPQGLAISGANVLTF.